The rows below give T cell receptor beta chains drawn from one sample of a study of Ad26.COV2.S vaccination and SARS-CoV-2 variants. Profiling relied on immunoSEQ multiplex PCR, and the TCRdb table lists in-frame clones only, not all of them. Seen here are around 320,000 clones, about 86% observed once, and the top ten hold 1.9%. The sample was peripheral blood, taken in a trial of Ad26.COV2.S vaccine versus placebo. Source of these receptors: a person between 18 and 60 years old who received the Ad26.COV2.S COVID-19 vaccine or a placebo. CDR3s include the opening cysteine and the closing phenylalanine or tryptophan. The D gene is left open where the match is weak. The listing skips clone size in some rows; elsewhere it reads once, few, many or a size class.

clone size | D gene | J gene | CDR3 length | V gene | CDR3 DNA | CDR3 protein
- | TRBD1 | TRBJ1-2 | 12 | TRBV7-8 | TGTGCCAGCAGCTTAGACAGGGGCGGCTACACCTTC | CASSLDRGGYTF
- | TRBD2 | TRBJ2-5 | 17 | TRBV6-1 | TGTGCCAGCAGTGAACGTCTAGCGGGGGGCCGGGCGGAGACCCAGTACTTC | CASSERLAGGRAETQYF
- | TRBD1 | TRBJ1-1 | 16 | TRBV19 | TGTGCCAGTAGTACCCGAACAGGGGGTGTGGGCACTGAAGCTTTCTTT | CASSTRTGGVGTEAFF
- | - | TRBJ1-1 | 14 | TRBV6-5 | - | CASILDRLNTEAFF
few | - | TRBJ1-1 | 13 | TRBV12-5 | TGTGCTAGTGCCGCCCAGGGGATCACTGAAGCTTTCTTT | CASAAQGITEAFF
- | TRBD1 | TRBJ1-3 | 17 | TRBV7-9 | TGTGCCAGCAGCCGAGGACAGGGGGAAAGTACTGGAAACACCATATATTTT | CASSRGQGESTGNTIYF
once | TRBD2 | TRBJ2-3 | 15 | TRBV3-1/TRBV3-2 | TGTGCCAGCAGCCAAGGACTAGCGGGGACCGGTACGCAGTATTTT | CASSQGLAGTGTQYF
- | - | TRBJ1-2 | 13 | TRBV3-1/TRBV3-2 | TGTGCCAGCAGCCAGGTGAGGAACTATGGCTACACCTTC | CASSQVRNYGYTF
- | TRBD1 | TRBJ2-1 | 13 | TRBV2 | TGTGCCAGCGCGGGACAGGCCTTGGGTGAGCAGTTCTTC | CASAGQALGEQFF
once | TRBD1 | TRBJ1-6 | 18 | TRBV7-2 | TGTGCCAGCAGCTTATCATTATGGACAGGGGGCTTTAAATCACCCCTCCACTTT | CASSLSLWTGGFKSPLHF
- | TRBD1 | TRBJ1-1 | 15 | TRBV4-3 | TGCGCCAGCAGCCAAGCCCGGGACAGACCCATGCAAGCTTTCTTT | CASSQARDRPMQAFF
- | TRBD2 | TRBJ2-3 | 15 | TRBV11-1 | TGTGCCAGCAGCCGGCCGGGGAGGGGCCCAGATACGCAGTATTTT | CASSRPGRGPDTQYF
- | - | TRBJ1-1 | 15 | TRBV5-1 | TGCGCCAGCAGCTCCCGGGCGGGACAGAACACTGAAGCTTTCTTT | CASSSRAGQNTEAFF
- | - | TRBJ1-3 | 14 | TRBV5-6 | TGTGCCAGCAGCTTGGTAAGCTCTGGAAACACCATATATTTT | CASSLVSSGNTIYF
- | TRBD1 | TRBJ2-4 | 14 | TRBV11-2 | TGTGCCAGCAGCCAGACGACAGGGGGAAACATTCAGTACTTC | CASSQTTGGNIQYF
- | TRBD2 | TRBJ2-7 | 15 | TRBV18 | TGTGCCAGCTCACCACCTGGCGGGGGGGCCAGTGAGCAGTACTTC | CASSPPGGGASEQYF
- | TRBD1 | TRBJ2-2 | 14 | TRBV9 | TGTGCCAGCAGCGTAGCACAGGGGACCGGGGAGCTGTTTTTT | CASSVAQGTGELFF
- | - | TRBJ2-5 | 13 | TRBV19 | TGTGCCAGTAGAGGGGAGTTCCAAGAGACCCAGTACTTC | CASRGEFQETQYF
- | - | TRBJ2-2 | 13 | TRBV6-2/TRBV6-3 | TGTGCCAGCAGTGGCTACGACACCGGGGAGCTGTTTTTT | CASSGYDTGELFF
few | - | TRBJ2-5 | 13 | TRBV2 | TGTGCCAGCGCGGGACAGCCTCAAGAGACCCAGTACTTC | CASAGQPQETQYF
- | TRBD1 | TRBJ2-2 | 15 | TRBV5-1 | TGCGCCAGCAGCCCCGGACAGGTGAACACCGGGGAGCTGTTTTTT | CASSPGQVNTGELFF
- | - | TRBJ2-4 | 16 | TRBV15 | TGTGCCACCAGCCTGGACGGACTACTAGCCAAAAACATTCAGTACTTC | CATSLDGLLAKNIQYF
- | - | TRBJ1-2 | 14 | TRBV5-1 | TGCGCCAGCAGCTTGGCAGCGACTAACTATGGCTACACCTTC | CASSLAATNYGYTF
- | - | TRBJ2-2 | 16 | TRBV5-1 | TGCGCCAGCAGGCCGAACCCACAGGTCTCGGGCGGGGAGCTGTTTTTT | CASRPNPQVSGGELFF
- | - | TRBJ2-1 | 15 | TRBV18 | TGTGCCAGCTCACCACCGGTAACAGCCTACAATGAGCAGTTCTTC | CASSPPVTAYNEQFF
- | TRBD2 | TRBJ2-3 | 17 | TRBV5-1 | TGCGCCAGCAGCTTGGCTCTAGCGGGGGGAAGCACAGATACGCAGTATTTT | CASSLALAGGSTDTQYF